This record covers a single T cell receptor (beta chain). Its target is not known. Time point specified: week 5, during vaccination. It was 300 ug of mutant IDH1 20-mer peptide that made up each vaccine dose, given with topical imiquimod. The data are from a study of a mutant IDH1 vaccine in newly diagnosed glioma. For the study at large: Patients were started on vaccination 4-6 weeks after radiotherapy alone, or with temozolomide cycles.

Using immunoSEQ multiplex PCR, the repertoire was profiled, and TCRdb retains in-frame clones only, with some absent. The sample holds 40,000 to 55,000 clones; around 80% are singletons and the top ten take roughly 5%. From germline, CDR1 is SGHAT and CDR2 FQDESV (reference sequence). The CDR3 is 15 residues long. V gave up 5 bases and J gave up 6 bases, with 16 bases separating them. The sample here was PBMCs, taken from a glioma patient whose treatment included an IDH1 peptide vaccine. The V call is TRBV11-1, the J call TRBJ1-4; D gene ambiguous. This sequence originates from a man in his forties or fifties with glioma. The CDR3 DNA sequence: TGTGCCAGCAGCCCACGCCGAGGCTTCGATGAAAAACTGTTTTTT. This encodes CASSPRRGFDEKLFF.